The text below deals with one T cell receptor (beta chain). The antigen remains unidentified. These data originate in a study of T cell responses to AZD1222 COVID-19 vaccine. Sequenced by immunoSEQ multiplex PCR; TCRdb stores in-frame clones only, minus some. The profile shows 150,000 to 180,000 clones, about 87% of them singletons. The study's findings and limits: All repertoire sampling was performed exclusively after the peak T cell response. At 160-218 and 743-854, vaccine-associated CD4 TCRs were dominant, and they spanned spike.

Pooled together were second doses at about 4 or about 12 weeks. The input for sequencing was peripheral blood, taken 28 days after the second AZD1222 dose. The receptor comes from an adult who received the AZD1222 COVID-19 vaccine.

CDR3 sequence: CASSLAGETQYF. The CDR3 nucleotides read TGTGCCAGCAGCTTAGCCGGAGAGACCCAGTACTTC. This chain connects TRBV7-2 to TRBJ2-5; unclear D gene. The CDR3 totals 12 residues. CDR1 is SGHTA and CDR2 is FQGNSA in the germline V gene. V gave up 0 bases and J gave up 4 bases, with 3 bases separating them.